These 11 T cell receptor beta chains originate from one sample sequenced in a study of blood T cell repertoires in COVID-19. Sequencing was performed with immunoSEQ multiplex PCR; in TCRdb, only in-frame clones are kept and a portion is missing. In the table there are 200,000 to 250,000 clones, approximately 75% of which are singletons. Material: PBMCs or T cells enriched from blood (not recorded which). These receptors all come from a middle-aged man who had recovered from COVID-19.

This chain links TRBV5-8 with TRBJ1-3, with a weak D call TRBD1 (6 bases). V was trimmed by 0 bases and J by 0 bases, leaving 10 bases between them. CDR1 SGHTS and CDR2 YDEGEE come from the germline V gene. This CDR3 is 16 amino acids long. Written as DNA, the CDR3 is TGTGCCAGCAGCTTGGAAGGGACAAGCTCTGGAAACACCATATATTTT. It yields the protein CASSLEGTSSGNTIYF.

In this sample, this clone turned up once. The rearrangement joins TRBV7-3 to TRBJ2-7; 8 positions agree with TRBD2. Germline CDR1 is SGHTA and CDR2 is FQGTGA. The CDR3 covers 15 residues. Germline trimming cut 4 bases from V and 6 bases from J; bases unmatched to any gene: 11. DNA of the CDR3: TGTGCCAGCAGCTCCGATCCCGGGAGGGCCTTCGAGCAGTACTTC. Protein sequence: CASSSDPGRAFEQYF.

This clone appeared a single time. In DNA form, the CDR3 reads TGTGCCAGCAATCGCCAGGCCTCTGGAAACACCATATATTTT. Protein sequence: CASNRQASGNTIYF. The chain employs TRBV2 and TRBJ1-3; no clear D. Trimming pared 7 bases from V and 0 bases from J, leaving 10 bases between. Germline CDR1 and CDR2: SNHLY and FYNNEI. This CDR3 contains 14 residues.

This clone was seen a few times. The V call is TRBV7-8, the J call TRBJ2-1; 9 bases agree with TRBD2. V lost 4 bases, J lost 4 bases, and 5 bases stayed unmatched. Germline CDR1 reads SGHVS; CDR2 reads FQNEAQ. The CDR3 length is 15 residues. Written as DNA, the CDR3 is TGTGCCAGCAGCTCTAGCGGGACTCAGTACAATGAGCAGTTCTTC. Translation: CASSSSGTQYNEQFF.

In the case of this clone: One junction end disagrees with the germline gene, perhaps due to a read error. This sequence joins TRBV19 and TRBJ1-1, with TRBD1 as a possible D gene (5 bases). The CDR3 runs 15 residues. CDR1 and CDR2 from the germline V gene are LNHDA and SQIVND (reference sequence). The CDR3 protein is CASSIGAGMNTEAFF. The CDR3 nucleotides read TGTGCCAGTAGCATAGGGGCTGGAATGAACACTGAAGCTTTCTTT.

The gene calls are TRBV7-9 and TRBJ1-5; D call uncertain. Trimming shortened V by 4 bases and J by 7 bases, and 17 bases separated the two germline ends. There are 15 residues in the CDR3. Germline values: CDR1 SEHNR, CDR2 FQNEAQ (reference sequence). DNA for the CDR3: TGTGCCAGCAGCTGGTCGGAGGTCGTGGTACAGCCCCAGCATTTT. This encodes CASSWSEVVVQPQHF. Complete variable domain (other parts from reference TRBV7-9 and TRBJ1-5): DTGVSQNPRHKITKRGQNVTFRCDPISEHNRLYWYRQTLGQGPEFLTYFQNEAQLEKSRLLSDRFSAERPKGSFSTLEIQRTEQGDSAMYLCASSWSEVVVQPQHFGDGTRLSIL.

The chain employs TRBV7-3 and TRBJ2-1, with TRBD2 matching 9 bases. The CDR3 length is 18 residues. Germline CDR1 is SGHTA and CDR2 is FQGTGA. Trimming took 2 bases from V and 6 from J; bases not matched to a gene: 14. CDR3 loop: CASSLWPGLSGGLNEQFF. As DNA, the CDR3 is TGTGCCAGCAGCTTATGGCCCGGACTTAGCGGGGGCCTCAATGAGCAGTTCTTC.

In DNA form, the CDR3 reads TGTGCCAGCAGCATACAGGGGGCGAACAGTTATGGCTACACCTTC. This sequence encodes CASSIQGANSYGYTF. This chain links TRBV5-4 with TRBJ1-2; 9 bases line up with TRBD1. V was clipped by 4 bases and J by 5 bases; unmatched bases: 9. Germline CDR1 and CDR2: SGHNT and YYREEE (reference sequence). The CDR3 consists of 15 residues. Based on the CDR3 plus reference TRBV5-4 and TRBJ1-2, the full variable domain is ETGVTQSPTHLIKTRGQQVTLRCSSQSGHNTVSWYQQALGQGPQFIFQYYREEENGRGNFPPRFSGLQFPNYSSELNVNALELDDSALYLCASSIQGANSYGYTFGSGTRLTVV.

The chain employs TRBV5-4 and TRBJ2-5, with D possibly matching TRBD1 (6 bases). CDR1 and CDR2 (germline): SGHNT, YYREEE (reference sequence). This CDR3 comprises 16 residues. Trimming removed 0 bases from V and 5 bases from J, with 17 bases in between. The CDR3 is CASSLAVGAGGETQYF. The CDR3 coding sequence is TGTGCCAGCAGCTTGGCCGTGGGGGCGGGCGGGGAGACCCAGTACTTC. The whole variable domain, filled in from reference TRBV5-4 and TRBJ2-5, reads ETGVTQSPTHLIKTRGQQVTLRCSSQSGHNTVSWYQQALGQGPQFIFQYYREEENGRGNFPPRFSGLQFPNYSSELNVNALELDDSALYLCASSLAVGAGGETQYFGPGTRLLVL.

The genes are TRBV10-3 and TRBJ1-1; D may be TRBD1 (5 bases). Germline-derived CDR1 and CDR2 are ENHRY and SYGVKD. V lost 8 bases, J lost 1 base, and 14 bases lay in between. This CDR3 comprises 14 residues. CDR3 amino acids: CAIGPGGPNTEAFF. As DNA, the CDR3 is TGTGCCATCGGTCCCGGGGGTCCGAACACTGAAGCTTTCTTT.

V is TRBV9 and J is TRBJ2-1; 10 positions match TRBD2. Looked up from germline, CDR1 is SGDLS and CDR2 is YYNGEE. The CDR3 consists of 15 residues. The V and J ends lost 4 bases and 8 bases, in that order; junction bases with no gene match: 9. CDR3 residues: CASSPGLAFMDEQFF. DNA for the CDR3: TGTGCCAGCAGCCCGGGACTAGCGTTTATGGATGAGCAGTTCTTC.